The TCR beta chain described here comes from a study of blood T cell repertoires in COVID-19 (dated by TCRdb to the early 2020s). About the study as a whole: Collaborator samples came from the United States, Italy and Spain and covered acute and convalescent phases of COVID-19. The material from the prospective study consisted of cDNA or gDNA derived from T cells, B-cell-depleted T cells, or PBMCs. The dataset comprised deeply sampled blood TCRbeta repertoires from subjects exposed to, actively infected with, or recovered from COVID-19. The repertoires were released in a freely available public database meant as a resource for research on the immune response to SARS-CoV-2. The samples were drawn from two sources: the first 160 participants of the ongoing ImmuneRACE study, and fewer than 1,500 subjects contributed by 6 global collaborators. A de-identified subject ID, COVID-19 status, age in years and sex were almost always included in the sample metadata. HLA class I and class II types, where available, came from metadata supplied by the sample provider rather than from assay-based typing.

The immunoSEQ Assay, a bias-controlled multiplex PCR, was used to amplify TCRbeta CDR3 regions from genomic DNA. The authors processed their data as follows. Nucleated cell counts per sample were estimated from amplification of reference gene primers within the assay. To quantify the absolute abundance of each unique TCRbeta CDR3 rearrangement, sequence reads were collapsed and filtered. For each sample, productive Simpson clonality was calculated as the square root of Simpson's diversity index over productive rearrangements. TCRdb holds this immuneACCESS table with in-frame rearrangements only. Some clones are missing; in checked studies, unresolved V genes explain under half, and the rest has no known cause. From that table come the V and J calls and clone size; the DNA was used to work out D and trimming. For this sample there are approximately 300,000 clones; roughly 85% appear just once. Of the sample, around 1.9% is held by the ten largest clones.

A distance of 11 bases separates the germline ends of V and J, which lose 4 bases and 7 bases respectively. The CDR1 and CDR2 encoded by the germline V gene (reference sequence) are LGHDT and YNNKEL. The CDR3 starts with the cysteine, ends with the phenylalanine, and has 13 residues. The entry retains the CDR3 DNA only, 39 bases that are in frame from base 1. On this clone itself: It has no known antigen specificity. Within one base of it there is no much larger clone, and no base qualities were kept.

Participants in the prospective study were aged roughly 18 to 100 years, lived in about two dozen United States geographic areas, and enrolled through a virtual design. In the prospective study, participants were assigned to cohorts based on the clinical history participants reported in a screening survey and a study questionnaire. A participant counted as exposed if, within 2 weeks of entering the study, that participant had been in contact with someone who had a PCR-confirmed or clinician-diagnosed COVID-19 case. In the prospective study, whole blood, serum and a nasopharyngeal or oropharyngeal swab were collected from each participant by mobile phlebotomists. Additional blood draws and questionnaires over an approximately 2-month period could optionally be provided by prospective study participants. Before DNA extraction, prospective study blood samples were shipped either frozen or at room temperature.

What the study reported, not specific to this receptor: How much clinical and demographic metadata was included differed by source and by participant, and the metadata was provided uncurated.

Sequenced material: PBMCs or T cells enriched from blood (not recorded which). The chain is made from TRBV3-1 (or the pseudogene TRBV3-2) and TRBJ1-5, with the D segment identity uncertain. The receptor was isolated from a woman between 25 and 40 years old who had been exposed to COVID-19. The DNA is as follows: TGTGCCAGCAGCCCTCCTGGAGGACAGCCCCAGCATTTT. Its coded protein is CASSPPGGQPQHF.